The 8 T cell receptor delta chains below come from one sample, sequenced in a study of Vδ1+ human thymocytes (dated 2018 in TCRdb). On the study overall, not on this receptor specifically: Thymic TRG and TRD repertoires appeared highly polyclonal with Gaussian CDR3 length distributions, unlike oligoclonal peripheral blood repertoires.

These TCRs are of unknown antigen specificity. Sequenced on an Illumina MiSeq. RNA extraction was performed with the RNeasy mini kit, and reverse transcription was done with Superscript III. CDR3 amplicons were generated by multiplex PCR with pooled V-gene forward primers and a constant-region reverse primer carrying Illumina adaptor overhangs. Clone calls in TCRdb were regenerated from the public reads with CATT, after which identical DNA sequences shared one row. For this sample there are about 55,000 delta-chain clones; roughly 15% appear just once. Approximately 0.5% of the sample lies in the top ten. The sequencing input was Vdelta1+ gamma-delta thymocytes from the thymus. The sample's cell subset or site label is to be understood as: FACS-sorted CD3+ TCRalphabeta- TCRVdelta1+ TCRVdelta2- thymocytes. The receptors shown here come from a boy less than two years old who had congenital heart surgery.

This chain uses TRDV1 with TRDJ1; 13 bases map to TRDD3. Germline CDR1 TSWWSYY, CDR2 QGS. With V trimmed by 5 bases and J by 0 bases, 12 bases remained unmatched. The length of the CDR3 is 19 residues. CDR3 DNA: TGTGCTCTTGGGCCTATATACTGGGGGATACGCGCAGACACCGATAAACTCATCTTT. Protein: CALGPIYWGIRADTDKLIF.

In this sample, this clone turned up a few times. The chain employs TRDV1 and TRDJ1, with D hard to call. The CDR3 totals 19 residues. V lost 0 bases and J 0 bases, leaving 20 bases between the germline ends. Germline V gene sequence: CDR1 TSWWSYY, CDR2 QGS. As DNA, the CDR3 is TGTGCTCTTGGGGAACTGGTGACGCCCACCGACCGTTACACCGATAAACTCATCTTT. This translates into CALGELVTPTDRYTDKLIF.

The V and J genes are TRDV1 and TRDJ1; 11 bases are a match to TRDD3. The CDR3 has 19 amino acids. CDR1 is TSWWSYY, CDR2 QGS, per germline. V lost 4 bases, J lost 0 bases, and 13 bases stayed unmatched. The CDR3 sequence: CALGGLYELGDRYTDKLIF. Written as DNA, the CDR3 is TGTGCTCTTGGGGGCCTCTACGAACTGGGGGATAGGTACACCGATAAACTCATCTTT.

A few counts support this clone. The J gene is TRDJ1, the V gene TRDV1; the match to TRDD3 covers 8 bases. Germline-derived CDR1 and CDR2 are TSWWSYY and QGS. J was trimmed by 3 bases and V by 6 bases; bases with no gene match: 27. The CDR3 is 21 amino acids. CDR3 nucleotides: TGTGCTCTTGGATACGATTCCCGACGCTGGGGGAAAAGTGTGAACGCCGATAAACTCATCTTT. Its protein is CALGYDSRRWGKSVNADKLIF.

This clone was found a few times. The chain carries TRDV1 and TRDJ1, with 8 nucleotides matching TRDD3. The germline CDR1 and CDR2 sequences are TSWWSYY and QGS. The CDR3 is 18 amino acids. V gave up 0 bases and J gave up 0 bases; unmatched junction bases: 9. CDR3 nucleotide sequence: TGTGCTCTTGGGGAACTTGTGGGGATACACCGCTACACCGATAAACTCATCTTT. It translates to CALGELVGIHRYTDKLIF.

V and J are TRDV1 and TRDJ1; TRDD3 matches 7 bases. J was trimmed by 6 bases and V by 2 bases; bases with no gene match: 30. This CDR3 spans 22 amino acids. CDR1 TSWWSYY and CDR2 QGS come from the germline V gene. The CDR3 nucleotides are TGTGCTCTTGGGGAATTATCATACCCTTGTGCGTACTGGGGATGTGAGTCCTATAAACTCATCTTT. Translation: CALGELSYPCAYWGCESYKLIF.

The rearrangement uses TRDV1 and TRDJ1; 13 nucleotides align to TRDD3. The CDR3 has 21 amino acids. Germline assignment: CDR1 TSWWSYY and CDR2 QGS. J lost 1 base, V lost 2 bases, and 16 bases had no gene match. Here the CDR3 DNA reads TGTGCTCTTGGGGAAGAAAGGCCTACCTACTGGGGGATACGTTGCACCGATAAACTCATCTTT. Translation gives CALGEERPTYWGIRCTDKLIF.

This clone was found a few times. The chain joins TRDV1 to TRDJ1; 8 bases agree with TRDD3. The CDR3 covers 15 residues. Per germline, CDR1 TSWWSYY and CDR2 QGS. J lost 1 base, V lost 2 bases, and 3 bases had no gene match. The CDR3 loop is CALGEIWGITDKLIF. For the CDR3, the DNA is TGTGCTCTTGGGGAAATATGGGGGATCACCGATAAACTCATCTTT.